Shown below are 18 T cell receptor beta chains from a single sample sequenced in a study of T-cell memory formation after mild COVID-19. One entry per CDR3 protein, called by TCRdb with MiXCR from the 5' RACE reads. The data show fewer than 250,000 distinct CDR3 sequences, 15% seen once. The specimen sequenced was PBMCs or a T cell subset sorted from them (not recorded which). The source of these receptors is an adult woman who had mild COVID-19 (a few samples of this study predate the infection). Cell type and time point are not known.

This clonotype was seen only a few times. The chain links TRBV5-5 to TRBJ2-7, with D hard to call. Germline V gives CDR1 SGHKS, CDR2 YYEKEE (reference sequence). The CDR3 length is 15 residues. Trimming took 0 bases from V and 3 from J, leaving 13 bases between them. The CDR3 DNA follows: TGTGCCAGCAGCTTGGGAGTCTCACACCTCTACGAGCAGTACTTC. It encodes CASSLGVSHLYEQYF. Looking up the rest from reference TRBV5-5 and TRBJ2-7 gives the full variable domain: DAGVTQSPTHLIKTRGQQVTLRCSPISGHKSVSWYQQVLGQGPQFIFQYYEKEERGRGNFPDRFSARQFPNYSSELNVNALLLGDSALYLCASSLGVSHLYEQYFGPGTRLTVT.

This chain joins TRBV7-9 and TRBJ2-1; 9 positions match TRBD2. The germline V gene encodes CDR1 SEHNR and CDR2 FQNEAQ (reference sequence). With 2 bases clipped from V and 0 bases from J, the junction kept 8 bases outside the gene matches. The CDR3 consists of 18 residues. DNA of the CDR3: TGTGCCAGCAGCTTAAGAGTAGCGGGAGAGTTCTCCTACAATGAGCAGTTCTTC. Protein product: CASSLRVAGEFSYNEQFF.

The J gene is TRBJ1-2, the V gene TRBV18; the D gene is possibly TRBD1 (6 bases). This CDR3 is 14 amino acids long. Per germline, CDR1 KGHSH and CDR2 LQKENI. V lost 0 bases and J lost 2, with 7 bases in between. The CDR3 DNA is TGTGCCAGCTCACCACCCCAGGGGAACTATGGCTACACCTTC. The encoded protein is CASSPPQGNYGYTF.

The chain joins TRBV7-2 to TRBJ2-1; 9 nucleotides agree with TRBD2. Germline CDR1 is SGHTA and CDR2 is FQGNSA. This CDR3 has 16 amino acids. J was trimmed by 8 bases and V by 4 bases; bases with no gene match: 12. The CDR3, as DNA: TGTGCCAGCAGCTCAGAACCGGGACTAGCCCCTGATGAGCAGTTCTTC. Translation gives CASSSEPGLAPDEQFF.

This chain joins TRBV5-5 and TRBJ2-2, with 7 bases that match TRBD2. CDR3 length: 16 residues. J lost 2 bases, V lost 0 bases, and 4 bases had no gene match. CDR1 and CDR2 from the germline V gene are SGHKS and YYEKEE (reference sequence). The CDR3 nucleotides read TGTGCCAGCAGCTTGGGGCCTAGCGGTAACACCGGGGAGCTGTTTTTT. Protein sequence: CASSLGPSGNTGELFF.

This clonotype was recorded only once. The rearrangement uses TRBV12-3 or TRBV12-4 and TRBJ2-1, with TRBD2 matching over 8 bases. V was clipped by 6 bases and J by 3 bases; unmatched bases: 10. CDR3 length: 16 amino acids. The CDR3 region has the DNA TGTGCCAGCAGACTGGGGGGTAGCGGGGACTACAATGAGCAGTTCTTC. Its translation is CASRLGGSGDYNEQFF.

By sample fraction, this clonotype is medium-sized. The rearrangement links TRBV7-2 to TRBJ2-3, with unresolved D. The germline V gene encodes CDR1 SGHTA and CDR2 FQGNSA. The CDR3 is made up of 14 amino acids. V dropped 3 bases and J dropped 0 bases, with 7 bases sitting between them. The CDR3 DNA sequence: TGTGCCAGCAGCTTTTGGGGTAGCACAGATACGCAGTATTTT. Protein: CASSFWGSTDTQYF.

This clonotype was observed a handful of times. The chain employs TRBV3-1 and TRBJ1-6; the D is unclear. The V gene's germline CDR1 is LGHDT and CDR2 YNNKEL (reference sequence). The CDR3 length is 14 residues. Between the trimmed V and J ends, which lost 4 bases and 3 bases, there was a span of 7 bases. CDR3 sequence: CASSLSNYNSPLHF. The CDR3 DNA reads TGTGCCAGCAGCCTGTCAAACTATAATTCACCCCTCCACTTT.

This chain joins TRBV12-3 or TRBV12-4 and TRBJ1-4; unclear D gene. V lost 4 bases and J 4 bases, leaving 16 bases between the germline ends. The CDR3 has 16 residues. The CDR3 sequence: CASSSDARGINEKLFF. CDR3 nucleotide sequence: TGTGCCAGCAGTTCAGACGCACGCGGGATTAATGAAAAACTGTTTTTT.

The CDR3 DNA is TGTGCCAGCAGCCAACGCGGCAACTCCTACAATGAGCAGTTCTTC. Translation gives CASSQRGNSYNEQFF. The V gene is TRBV14, the J gene TRBJ2-1, with D hard to call. The V end was cut by 2 bases, the J end by 0 bases, with 8 bases between. The length of the CDR3 is 15 residues. CDR1 and CDR2 from the germline V gene are SGHDN and FVKESK.

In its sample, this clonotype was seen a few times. CDR3: CASSLVRSNTGELFF. The CDR3 bases are TGCGCCAGCAGCTTGGTTAGGTCGAACACCGGGGAGCTGTTTTTT. The chain carries TRBV5-1 and TRBJ2-2; D gene unclear. Germline V gene sequence: CDR1 SGHRS, CDR2 YFSETQ. Trimming pared 0 bases from V and 0 bases from J, leaving 6 bases between. The CDR3 spans 15 residues.

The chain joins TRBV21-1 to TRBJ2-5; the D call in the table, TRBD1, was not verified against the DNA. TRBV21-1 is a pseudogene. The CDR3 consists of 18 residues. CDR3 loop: CASSTFPDTTRGEETQYF. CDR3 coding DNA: TGTGCCAGCAGCACTTTTCCTGACACGACCCGGGGGGAAGAGACCCAGTACTTC.

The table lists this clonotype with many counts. The CDR3 region is CASTVYNEQFF. In DNA form, the CDR3 reads TGTGCCAGCACAGTTTACAATGAGCAGTTCTTC. V and J are TRBV2 and TRBJ2-1, with D hard to call. The V and J ends lost 7 bases and 4 bases respectively, with 5 bases between them. The CDR3 sequence is 11 residues long. CDR1 and CDR2 from the germline V gene are SNHLY and FYNNEI.

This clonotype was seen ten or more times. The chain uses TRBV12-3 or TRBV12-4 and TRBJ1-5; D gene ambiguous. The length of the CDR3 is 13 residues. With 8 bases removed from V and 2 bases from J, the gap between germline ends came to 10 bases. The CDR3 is CASAISGNQPQHF. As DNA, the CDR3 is TGTGCCAGCGCTATTAGCGGCAATCAGCCCCAGCATTTT.

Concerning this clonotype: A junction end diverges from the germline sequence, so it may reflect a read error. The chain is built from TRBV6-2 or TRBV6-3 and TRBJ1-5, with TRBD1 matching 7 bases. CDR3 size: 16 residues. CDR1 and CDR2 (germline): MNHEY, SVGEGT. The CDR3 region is CASSYSSRGNNQPKHF. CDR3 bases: TGTGCCAGCAGTTACTCGAGCAGGGGGAACAATCAGCCCAAGCATTTT.

The CDR3 is CASSWSGLDTDTQYF. CDR3 DNA: TGCGCCAGCAGCTGGAGCGGTTTGGACACAGATACGCAGTATTTT. This sequence joins TRBV5-1 and TRBJ2-3; D may be TRBD2 (5 bases). This CDR3 has 15 residues. Germline V gene data show CDR1 as SGHRS and CDR2 as YFSETQ. Trimming took 3 bases from V and 2 from J, leaving 13 bases between them.

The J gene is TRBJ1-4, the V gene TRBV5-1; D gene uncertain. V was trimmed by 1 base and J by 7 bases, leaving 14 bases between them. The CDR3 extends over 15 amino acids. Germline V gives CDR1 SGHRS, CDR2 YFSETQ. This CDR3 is CASSLSGPGSEKLFF. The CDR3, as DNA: TGCGCCAGCAGCTTGAGTGGGCCCGGGAGTGAAAAACTGTTTTTT.

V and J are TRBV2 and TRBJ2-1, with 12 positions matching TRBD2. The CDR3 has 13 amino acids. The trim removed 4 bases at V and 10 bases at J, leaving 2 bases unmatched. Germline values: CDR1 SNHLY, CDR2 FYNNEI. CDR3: CASSGTSGTEQFF. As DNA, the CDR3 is TGTGCCAGCAGTGGGACTAGCGGGACCGAGCAGTTCTTC.